This T cell receptor beta chain was sequenced in a study of PD-1 blockade in mismatch repair-deficient tumors. Study in general: Enrolled about 2012-2016, patients had progressing, pretreated mismatch repair-deficient cancers of about twelve types. Points from the study as a whole: Tumor-resident clones, often undetectable pretreatment in blood, expanded then contracted after pembrolizumab.

Data came from immunoSEQ multiplex PCR; TCRdb stores just in-frame clones and leaves some out. The sample includes about 120,000 clones, roughly 86% of them seen just once. The sample holds one count of this clone. Its antigen is undetermined. The junction had 15 bases not matched to a gene; V was cut back by 4 bases and J by 8 bases. This CDR3 has 17 amino acids. The germline V gene has CDR1 SGHKS and CDR2 YYEKEE (reference sequence). TCRs were sequenced from a few patients responding to pembrolizumab. The receptor's source is an adult with mismatch repair-deficient cancer. The starting material was peripheral blood, obtained 44 weeks after starting pembrolizumab. V and J are TRBV5-5 and TRBJ1-4; 9 positions agree with TRBD1. The CDR3 loop is CASSVNPGQGYWEKLFF. CDR3 bases: TGTGCCAGCAGCGTCAACCCGGGACAGGGTTATTGGGAAAAACTGTTTTTT.